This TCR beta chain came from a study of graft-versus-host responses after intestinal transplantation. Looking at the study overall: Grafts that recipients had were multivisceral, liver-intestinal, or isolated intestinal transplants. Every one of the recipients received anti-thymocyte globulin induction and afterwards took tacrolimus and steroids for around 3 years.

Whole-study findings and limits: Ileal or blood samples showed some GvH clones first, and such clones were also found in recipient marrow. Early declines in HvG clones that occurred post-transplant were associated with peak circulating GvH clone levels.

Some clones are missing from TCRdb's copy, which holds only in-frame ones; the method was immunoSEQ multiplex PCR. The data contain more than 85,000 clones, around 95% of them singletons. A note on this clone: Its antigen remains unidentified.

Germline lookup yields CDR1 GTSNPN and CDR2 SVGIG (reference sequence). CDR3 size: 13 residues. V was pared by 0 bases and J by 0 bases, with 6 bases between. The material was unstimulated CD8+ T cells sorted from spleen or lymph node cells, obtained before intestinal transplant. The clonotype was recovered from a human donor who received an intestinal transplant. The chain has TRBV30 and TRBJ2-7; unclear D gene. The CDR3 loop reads CAWSVFSSYEQYF. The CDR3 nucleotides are TGTGCCTGGAGTGTATTTAGCTCCTACGAGCAGTACTTC.